One and the same sample provided the 6 T cell receptor beta chains below, sequenced in a study of shared clonotypes between healthy human individuals. The assay was immunoSEQ multiplex PCR, and TCRdb's table has in-frame clones only and misses some. The sample lists over 2 million clones, over 85% occurring once. Only CD45RO-negative cells positively selected for CCR7 counted as naive CD8 cells, so terminally differentiated effector memory CD45RA+ cells were excluded. The sample taken for sequencing was naive CD8+ T cells sorted from blood. The receptors stem from a man aged 18 to 29 in good health.

The chain links TRBV28 to TRBJ1-5, with 8 bases that match TRBD1. The junction had 19 bases not matched to a gene; V was cut back by 8 bases and J by 7 bases. The CDR3 totals 17 residues. Germline CDR1 reads MDHEN; CDR2 reads SYDVKM. The CDR3 region is CASGLGGQGDAWQPQHF. The CDR3 nucleotides are TGTGCCAGCGGCCTAGGAGGACAGGGCGACGCATGGCAGCCCCAGCATTTT.

The chain carries TRBV29-1 and TRBJ2-2, with 10 bases lining up with TRBD2. The ends lost 5 bases at V and 3 bases at J; junction bases unmatched: 12. The CDR3 contains 17 residues. Germline loops: CDR1 SQVTM, CDR2 ANQGSEA. CDR3: CSVRLAGERTDTGELFF. The CDR3 DNA sequence: TGCAGCGTTCGGCTAGCGGGAGAACGGACTGACACCGGGGAGCTGTTTTTT.

The V and J genes are TRBV7-9 and TRBJ2-7; TRBD1 matches at 11 bases. The CDR3 totals 15 residues. Germline V gives CDR1 SEHNR, CDR2 FQNEAQ (reference sequence). V gave up 1 base and J gave up 5 bases; unmatched junction bases: 4. CDR3 in amino acids: CASSLGTGGGHEQYF. The CDR3 DNA sequence: TGTGCCAGCAGCTTAGGGACAGGGGGCGGCCACGAGCAGTACTTC. The variable domain in full, completed from reference TRBV7-9 and TRBJ2-7, reads DTGVSQNPRHKITKRGQNVTFRCDPISEHNRLYWYRQTLGQGPEFLTYFQNEAQLEKSRLLSDRFSAERPKGSFSTLEIQRTEQGDSAMYLCASSLGTGGGHEQYFGPGTRLTVT.

This rearrangement joins TRBV5-1 to TRBJ2-7; possible D gene TRBD2, 5 bases. This CDR3 has 16 amino acids. V was cut by 0 bases and J by 3 bases, with 16 bases left in between. CDR1 is SGHRS, CDR2 YFSETQ, per germline. The CDR3 sequence: CASSLAVLGDYYEQYF. CDR3 sequence (DNA): TGCGCCAGCAGCTTGGCCGTACTAGGTGATTACTACGAGCAGTACTTC.

The chain carries TRBV7-9 and TRBJ2-3; D gene uncertain. The V end lost 6 bases, the J end lost 2 bases, and 6 bases lay between the germline ends. Germline V lookup: CDR1 SEHNR, CDR2 FQNEAQ (reference sequence). This CDR3 has 12 amino acids. The CDR3 loop is CASRGFTDTQYF. The CDR3 DNA sequence: TGTGCCAGCAGAGGATTCACAGATACGCAGTATTTT.

The rearrangement links TRBV6-5 to TRBJ2-2; maybe TRBD2 (5 bases). CDR3 length: 14 residues. V was clipped by 2 bases and J by 6 bases, with 10 bases between them. Germline V gene sequence: CDR1 MNHEY, CDR2 SVGAGI. The CDR3 reads CASSYAGGPGELFF. CDR3 sequence (DNA): TGTGCCAGCAGTTACGCAGGAGGCCCCGGGGAGCTGTTTTTT.